These T cell receptor beta chains were read from a single sample in a study of siplizumab effects on memory and regulatory T cells. The protocol was immunoSEQ multiplex PCR, while the TCRdb copy is restricted to in-frame clones and leaves out a portion. The sample includes some 97,000 clones, approximately 94% of them seen just once. The sequenced sample was non-Treg CD4+ T cells sorted from blood. These receptors originate from a human donor in good health. CDR3s include the opening cysteine and the closing phenylalanine or tryptophan. The D gene is left open where the match is weak. Some rows have no size entry. The others give once, few or many, or a class for an expanded clone.

cdr3_length: 16
j_call: TRBJ1-3
v_call: TRBV7-9
d_call: TRBD1
clone_size: -
cdr3_nt: TGTGCCAGCAGCTCCGCCCACAGGGGTACCGGAAACACCATATATTTT
cdr3_aa: CASSSAHRGTGNTIYF

cdr3_length: 13
j_call: TRBJ2-5
v_call: TRBV5-6
d_call: -
clone_size: -
cdr3_nt: TGTGCCAGCAGCTTGAGGGACCGAGAGACCCAGTACTTC
cdr3_aa: CASSLRDRETQYF

cdr3_length: 13
j_call: TRBJ2-3
v_call: TRBV5-4
d_call: TRBD2
clone_size: -
cdr3_nt: TGTGCCAGCAGCGATAGCGGGAGGGATACGCAGTATTTT
cdr3_aa: CASSDSGRDTQYF

cdr3_length: 14
j_call: TRBJ2-7
v_call: TRBV19
d_call: TRBD2
clone_size: -
cdr3_nt: TGTGCCAGTAGGAGGGGCGGGAGTGGCTACGAGCAGTACTTC
cdr3_aa: CASRRGGSGYEQYF

cdr3_length: 15
j_call: TRBJ2-5
v_call: TRBV28
d_call: -
clone_size: -
cdr3_nt: TGTGCCAGCAGTCCCTACGGGGGTTGGCAAGAGACCCAGTACTTC
cdr3_aa: CASSPYGGWQETQYF

cdr3_length: 13
j_call: TRBJ1-1
v_call: TRBV18
d_call: -
clone_size: -
cdr3_nt: TGTGCCAGCTCTTCAGGGATGAACACTGAAGCTTTCTTT
cdr3_aa: CASSSGMNTEAFF

cdr3_length: 16
j_call: TRBJ1-1
v_call: TRBV15
d_call: -
clone_size: once
cdr3_nt: TGTGCCACCAGCAGAGAGGCGACCCCCAAGAACACTGAAGCTTTCTTT
cdr3_aa: CATSREATPKNTEAFF

cdr3_length: 17
j_call: TRBJ2-1
v_call: TRBV11-2
d_call: -
clone_size: -
cdr3_nt: TGTGCCAGCAGCCCCGGGGCGGCGGGGAGCTCCTACAATGAGCAGTTCTTC
cdr3_aa: CASSPGAAGSSYNEQFF

cdr3_length: 14
j_call: TRBJ2-2
v_call: TRBV5-1
d_call: -
clone_size: -
cdr3_nt: TGCGCCAGCAGCTTGGACTCGATCACCGGGGAGCTGTTTTTT
cdr3_aa: CASSLDSITGELFF

cdr3_length: 15
j_call: TRBJ1-4
v_call: TRBV23-1
d_call: -
clone_size: -
cdr3_nt: TGCGCCAGCAGTCAATCGTGGGGGATGGCTGAAAAACTGTTTTTT
cdr3_aa: CASSQSWGMAEKLFF

cdr3_length: 13
j_call: TRBJ1-5
v_call: TRBV11-1
d_call: -
clone_size: -
cdr3_nt: TGTGCCAGCAGCCCAGATGGAAATCAGCCCCAGCATTTT
cdr3_aa: CASSPDGNQPQHF

cdr3_length: 12
j_call: TRBJ2-2
v_call: TRBV1
d_call: -
clone_size: once
cdr3_nt: TGCACCAGCAGCCAGGGGGACGGGGAGCTGTTTTTT
cdr3_aa: CTSSQGDGELFF

cdr3_length: 18
j_call: TRBJ2-3
v_call: TRBV5-1
d_call: TRBD2
clone_size: once
cdr3_nt: TGCGCCAGCAGCGGCGCTAGCGGGAGGGCCTTTGGCACAGATACGCAGTATTTT
cdr3_aa: CASSGASGRAFGTDTQYF

cdr3_length: 15
j_call: TRBJ2-7
v_call: TRBV11-3
d_call: TRBD1
clone_size: -
cdr3_nt: TGTGCCAGCAGCCCGGGGACAGCGCCCGGCTACGAGCAGTACTTC
cdr3_aa: CASSPGTAPGYEQYF

cdr3_length: 16
j_call: TRBJ2-3
v_call: TRBV5-1
d_call: TRBD1
clone_size: -
cdr3_nt: TGCGCCAGCAGCTTGGTAGGACAGGGAGGAACAGATACGCAGTATTTT
cdr3_aa: CASSLVGQGGTDTQYF

cdr3_length: 15
j_call: TRBJ1-4
v_call: TRBV5-4
d_call: -
clone_size: -
cdr3_nt: TGTGCCAGCAGCTCCAGTGCGCGGGTAGGGGAAAAACTGTTTTTT
cdr3_aa: CASSSSARVGEKLFF

cdr3_length: 16
j_call: TRBJ2-1
v_call: TRBV10-1
d_call: -
clone_size: -
cdr3_nt: TGCGCCAGCAGTGGGAAGCGGGCTAGCTCCTACAATGAGCAGTTCTTC
cdr3_aa: CASSGKRASSYNEQFF

cdr3_length: 16
j_call: TRBJ2-5
v_call: TRBV18
d_call: TRBD2
clone_size: -
cdr3_nt: TGTGCCAGCGCTTGGACTAGCGGTAACCTCCAAGAGACCCAGTACTTC
cdr3_aa: CASAWTSGNLQETQYF

cdr3_length: 13
j_call: TRBJ2-5
v_call: TRBV19
d_call: TRBD1
clone_size: -
cdr3_nt: TGTGCCAGCCGAGACAGGGTAGGGGAGACCCAGTACTTC
cdr3_aa: CASRDRVGETQYF

cdr3_length: 15
j_call: TRBJ2-2
v_call: TRBV14
d_call: -
clone_size: -
cdr3_nt: TGTGCCAGCAGCCAGCGTATATGGGGCACCGGGGAGCTGTTTTTT
cdr3_aa: CASSQRIWGTGELFF

cdr3_length: 15
j_call: TRBJ1-4
v_call: TRBV5-1
d_call: -
clone_size: -
cdr3_nt: TGCGCCAGCAGCGGTAACCCAGGGTATCACGAAAAACTGTTTTTT
cdr3_aa: CASSGNPGYHEKLFF

cdr3_length: 16
j_call: TRBJ2-2
v_call: TRBV7-2
d_call: TRBD2
clone_size: -
cdr3_nt: TGTGCCAGCAGCTTTTTAGCGGGAGAGTACACCGGGGAGCTGTTTTTT
cdr3_aa: CASSFLAGEYTGELFF

cdr3_length: 13
j_call: TRBJ2-7
v_call: TRBV6-1
d_call: TRBD1
clone_size: -
cdr3_nt: TGTGCCAGCAGCGACAGGGGGCCCTACGAGCAGTACTTC
cdr3_aa: CASSDRGPYEQYF

cdr3_length: 12
j_call: TRBJ2-5
v_call: TRBV19
d_call: -
clone_size: -
cdr3_nt: TGTGCCAGTAGTTCTCGGCAAGAGACCCAGTACTTC
cdr3_aa: CASSSRQETQYF

cdr3_length: 14
j_call: TRBJ1-2
v_call: TRBV25-1
d_call: -
clone_size: -
cdr3_nt: TGTGCCAGCAGTGGACTTGGGACGGACTATGGCTACACCTTC
cdr3_aa: CASSGLGTDYGYTF

cdr3_length: 14
j_call: TRBJ2-7
v_call: TRBV2
d_call: TRBD1
clone_size: once
cdr3_nt: TGTGCCAGCAGCCCGGGACAGGGGGCCTACGAGCAGTACTTC
cdr3_aa: CASSPGQGAYEQYF

cdr3_length: 13
j_call: TRBJ2-7
v_call: TRBV6-1
d_call: TRBD2
clone_size: -
cdr3_nt: TGTGCCAGCAGAATAGCGGGAGCACAACAGCAGTACTTC
cdr3_aa: CASRIAGAQQQYF

cdr3_length: 16
j_call: TRBJ1-2
v_call: TRBV4-1
d_call: -
clone_size: -
cdr3_nt: TGCGCCAGCAGCCAAGAGTGGAAGGGGAGCAGGGGTGGCTACACCTTC
cdr3_aa: CASSQEWKGSRGGYTF

cdr3_length: 15
j_call: TRBJ2-7
v_call: TRBV6-5
d_call: -
clone_size: once
cdr3_nt: TGTGCCAGCAGACCCGGTGGAGGGGTCCGCTTAGAGCAGTACTTC
cdr3_aa: CASRPGGGVRLEQYF

cdr3_length: 14
j_call: TRBJ1-1
v_call: TRBV5-4
d_call: -
clone_size: -
cdr3_nt: TGTGCCAGCAGCTTACGGCTGATGAACACTGAAGCTTTCTTT
cdr3_aa: CASSLRLMNTEAFF

cdr3_length: 13
j_call: TRBJ2-1
v_call: TRBV6-1
d_call: TRBD2
clone_size: -
cdr3_nt: TGTGCCAGCAGGGAACTAGCGTCGGGGGAGCAGTTCTTC
cdr3_aa: CASRELASGEQFF

cdr3_length: 14
j_call: TRBJ1-2
v_call: TRBV5-1
d_call: -
clone_size: few
cdr3_nt: TGCGCCAGCAGCTTGGCCGTGGACCTATATGGCTACACCTTC
cdr3_aa: CASSLAVDLYGYTF

cdr3_length: 14
j_call: TRBJ2-5
v_call: TRBV10-3
d_call: TRBD1
clone_size: -
cdr3_nt: TGTGCCATCAGGCGACAGGGAGTCCAAGAGACCCAGTACTTC
cdr3_aa: CAIRRQGVQETQYF

cdr3_length: 15
j_call: TRBJ2-1
v_call: TRBV7-9
d_call: -
clone_size: -
cdr3_nt: TGTGCCAGCAGCTTAAGCGGGTCCCACTACAATGAGCAGTTCTTC
cdr3_aa: CASSLSGSHYNEQFF

cdr3_length: 15
j_call: TRBJ2-1
v_call: TRBV5-5
d_call: -
clone_size: -
cdr3_nt: TGTGCCAGCAGCTTGGCGGCCGGGGGCGGTGATGAGCAGTTCTTC
cdr3_aa: CASSLAAGGGDEQFF

cdr3_length: 17
j_call: TRBJ2-1
v_call: TRBV28
d_call: TRBD2
clone_size: once
cdr3_nt: TGTGCCAGCAGCCGGGGTCTGGGCAGCGGGAGCTACAATGAGCAGTTCTTC
cdr3_aa: CASSRGLGSGSYNEQFF

cdr3_length: 14
j_call: TRBJ2-7
v_call: TRBV7-2
d_call: -
clone_size: -
cdr3_nt: TGTGCCAGCAGCTTGGAGTACGGTATAAGCGAGCAGTACTTC
cdr3_aa: CASSLEYGISEQYF

cdr3_length: 17
j_call: TRBJ1-4
v_call: TRBV7-9
d_call: -
clone_size: -
cdr3_nt: TGTGCCAGCAGCTTAGTCCGGGGCCGGCTTACTAATGAAAAACTGTTTTTT
cdr3_aa: CASSLVRGRLTNEKLFF

cdr3_length: 14
j_call: TRBJ2-5
v_call: TRBV9
d_call: -
clone_size: -
cdr3_nt: TGTGCCAGCAGCAAGAGCCCCGACGGGGAGACCCAGTACTTC
cdr3_aa: CASSKSPDGETQYF

cdr3_length: 14
j_call: TRBJ1-5
v_call: TRBV6-5
d_call: -
clone_size: -
cdr3_nt: TGTGCCAGCAGTAGAAGCCCAGTCGATCAGCCCCAGCATTTT
cdr3_aa: CASSRSPVDQPQHF

cdr3_length: 13
j_call: TRBJ1-4
v_call: TRBV25-1
d_call: -
clone_size: once
cdr3_nt: TGTGCCAGCAGTCAGGCCCCTAATGAAAAACTGTTTTTT
cdr3_aa: CASSQAPNEKLFF

cdr3_length: 15
j_call: TRBJ1-2
v_call: TRBV5-1
d_call: -
clone_size: -
cdr3_nt: TGCGCCAGCAGCTTGTCGCCGACTCGATCCTATGGCTACACCTTC
cdr3_aa: CASSLSPTRSYGYTF

cdr3_length: 12
j_call: TRBJ2-1
v_call: TRBV12-5
d_call: -
clone_size: -
cdr3_nt: TGTGCTAGTGGGAGACAGGAAAGTGAGCAGTTCTTC
cdr3_aa: CASGRQESEQFF

cdr3_length: 15
j_call: TRBJ2-7
v_call: TRBV15
d_call: TRBD2
clone_size: -
cdr3_nt: TGTGCCACCAGCAGAGAGACTAGCGGGAGCTACGAGCAGTACTTC
cdr3_aa: CATSRETSGSYEQYF

cdr3_length: 14
j_call: TRBJ2-7
v_call: TRBV28
d_call: TRBD1
clone_size: -
cdr3_nt: TGTGCCAGCAGTCGGACAGGGGGCTTGTACGAGCAGTACTTC
cdr3_aa: CASSRTGGLYEQYF

cdr3_length: 14
j_call: TRBJ2-7
v_call: TRBV19
d_call: -
clone_size: -
cdr3_nt: TGTGCCAGTAGTACCGGGACACGATACTACGAGCAGTACTTC
cdr3_aa: CASSTGTRYYEQYF

cdr3_length: 12
j_call: TRBJ2-7
v_call: TRBV2
d_call: -
clone_size: -
cdr3_nt: TGTGCCAGCAGTACCGGGAACTACGAGCAGTACTTC
cdr3_aa: CASSTGNYEQYF

cdr3_length: 13
j_call: TRBJ2-5
v_call: TRBV5-1
d_call: TRBD1
clone_size: -
cdr3_nt: TGCGCCAGCAGGGAAGGGACAGGAGAGACCCAGTACTTC
cdr3_aa: CASREGTGETQYF

cdr3_length: 18
j_call: TRBJ2-2
v_call: TRBV7-9
d_call: TRBD1
clone_size: -
cdr3_nt: TGTGCCAGCAGCTTAGGGGGACAGGCCAGAATTTTTACCGGGGAGCTGTTTTTT
cdr3_aa: CASSLGGQARIFTGELFF

cdr3_length: 15
j_call: TRBJ2-2
v_call: TRBV28
d_call: TRBD1
clone_size: once
cdr3_nt: TGTGCCAGCAGTTCGACAGGGATCAAAACCGGGGAGCTGTTTTTT
cdr3_aa: CASSSTGIKTGELFF

cdr3_length: 15
j_call: TRBJ2-7
v_call: TRBV7-9
d_call: -
clone_size: -
cdr3_nt: TGTGCCAGCAGCCCCGGGCAGGGGAGCTCCTACGAGCAGTACTTC
cdr3_aa: CASSPGQGSSYEQYF

cdr3_length: 13
j_call: TRBJ1-2
v_call: TRBV15
d_call: -
clone_size: -
cdr3_nt: TGTGCCACCAGCAGAGATCTTCTGGATGGCTACACCTTC
cdr3_aa: CATSRDLLDGYTF

cdr3_length: 17
j_call: TRBJ2-2
v_call: TRBV7-3
d_call: -
clone_size: -
cdr3_nt: TGTGCCAGCAGCGAACTGGGACGAGAGATGAGCACCGGGGAGCTGTTTTTT
cdr3_aa: CASSELGREMSTGELFF

cdr3_length: 14
j_call: TRBJ1-6
v_call: TRBV30
d_call: -
clone_size: -
cdr3_nt: TGTGCCTGGAGTGTCCCGGGACCAAATTCACCCCTCCACTTT
cdr3_aa: CAWSVPGPNSPLHF

cdr3_length: 13
j_call: TRBJ1-6
v_call: TRBV19
d_call: -
clone_size: -
cdr3_nt: TGTGCCAGTAACCCCACGAATAATTCACCCCTCCACTTT
cdr3_aa: CASNPTNNSPLHF

cdr3_length: 15
j_call: TRBJ2-3
v_call: TRBV6-6
d_call: TRBD1
clone_size: once
cdr3_nt: TGTGCCAGCAGTAGGGGGACAGGGGGTGCGAATACGCAGTATTTT
cdr3_aa: CASSRGTGGANTQYF

cdr3_length: 14
j_call: TRBJ2-4
v_call: TRBV7-8
d_call: -
clone_size: -
cdr3_nt: TGTGCCAGCAGCCCCGGGGATGCCAAAAACATTCAGTACTTC
cdr3_aa: CASSPGDAKNIQYF

cdr3_length: 15
j_call: TRBJ2-7
v_call: TRBV5-1
d_call: -
clone_size: -
cdr3_nt: TGCGCCAGCAGCTTGGACCTCCTCAAACCATACGAGCAGTACTTC
cdr3_aa: CASSLDLLKPYEQYF

cdr3_length: 16
j_call: TRBJ2-7
v_call: TRBV11-2
d_call: -
clone_size: -
cdr3_nt: TGTGCCAGCAGCTTAGCCGCGACAGTTTACCCCTACGAGCAGTACTTC
cdr3_aa: CASSLAATVYPYEQYF

cdr3_length: 13
j_call: TRBJ2-5
v_call: TRBV5-1
d_call: -
clone_size: -
cdr3_nt: TGCGCCAGCAGCCCTCAGGGCGCGGAGACCCAGTACTTC
cdr3_aa: CASSPQGAETQYF